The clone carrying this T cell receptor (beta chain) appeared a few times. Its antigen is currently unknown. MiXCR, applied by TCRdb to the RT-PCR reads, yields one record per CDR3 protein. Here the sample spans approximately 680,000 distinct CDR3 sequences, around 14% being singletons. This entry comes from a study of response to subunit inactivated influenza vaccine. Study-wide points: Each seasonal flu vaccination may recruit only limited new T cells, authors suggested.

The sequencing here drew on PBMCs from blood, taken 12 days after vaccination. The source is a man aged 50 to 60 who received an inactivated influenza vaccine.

The CDR3 bases are TGTGCCAGCAGCCACAGACTCCTTGTCTACGAGCAGTACTTC. Encoded protein: CASSHRLLVYEQYF. The chain recombines TRBV3-1 with TRBJ2-7; D call uncertain. Germline CDR1 is LGHDT and CDR2 is YNNKEL (reference sequence). V shed 3 bases and J shed 3 bases, with 12 bases lying between them. CDR3 length: 14 amino acids.